This T cell receptor beta chain is drawn from a study of cytotoxic CD8 clonotypes in ibrutinib-treated CLL. Data came from immunoSEQ multiplex PCR; TCRdb stores just in-frame clones and leaves some out. In the table there are 130,000 or so clones, approximately 85% of which are singletons. Only a few counts were recorded for this clone. This sequence was found in a human donor with chronic lymphocytic leukemia. The sequences come from PBMCs, collected after 24 months of ibrutinib treatment.

The CDR3 region is CASIHRGNQPQHF. The CDR3 DNA sequence: TGTGCCAGCATCCACCGGGGGAATCAGCCCCAGCATTTT. The chain recombines TRBV28 with TRBJ1-5, with D maybe TRBD1 (5 bases). This CDR3 is built from 13 residues. The V end lost 7 bases, the J end lost 4 bases, and 11 bases lay between the germline ends. Germline V lookup: CDR1 MDHEN, CDR2 SYDVKM.